This TCR beta chain was identified during a study of CXCR3-negative and CXCR3-positive naive CD8 T cells. General study findings and limits: Researchers report that CXCR3-positive naive cells carry more hydrophobic TRB CDR3s than CXCR3-negative naive cells. Both naive subsets, CXCR3-negative and CXCR3-positive, displayed similar TRBV-TRBJ usage, unlike memory cells. Similarly elevated diversity marked both naive subsets, with memory CD8+ cells showing far lower diversity.

For this clonotype: What it binds is not known.

UMI-tagged TRB cDNA libraries were built via 5' RACE. Following a re-call of the 5' RACE reads, TCRdb has one entry per CDR3 protein and lacks DNA. Here the sample table reports approximately 96,000 distinct CDR3 sequences. The CDR3 totals 13 residues. Germline-derived CDR1 and CDR2 are MNHEY and SMNVEV (reference sequence). The rearrangement links TRBV27 to TRBJ2-1; TCRdb gives TRBD1 as the D gene, but with no DNA this cannot be confirmed. Sequencing was performed on naive CXCR3+ CD8+ T cells from blood. As for subset: CD45RO-CCR7+CD27+CD95- naive CD8+ T cells expressing CXCR3 (TNR3+). The TCR comes from a human donor in good health. Some clones in this sample may be carry-over from other donors' samples. CDR3: CASSFTRGNEQFF.